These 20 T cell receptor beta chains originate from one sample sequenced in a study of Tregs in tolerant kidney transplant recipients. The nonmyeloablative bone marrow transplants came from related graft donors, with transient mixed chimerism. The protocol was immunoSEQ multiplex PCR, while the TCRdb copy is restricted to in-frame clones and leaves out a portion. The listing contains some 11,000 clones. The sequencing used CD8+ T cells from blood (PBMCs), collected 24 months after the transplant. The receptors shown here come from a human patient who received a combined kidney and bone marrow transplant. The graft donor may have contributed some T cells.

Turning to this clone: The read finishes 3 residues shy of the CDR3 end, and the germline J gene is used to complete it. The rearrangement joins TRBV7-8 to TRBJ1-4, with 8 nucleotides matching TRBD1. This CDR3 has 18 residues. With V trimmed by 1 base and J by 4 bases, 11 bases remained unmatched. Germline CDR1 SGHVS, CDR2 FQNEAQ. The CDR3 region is CASSLVGYGTGDNEKLFF. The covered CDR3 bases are TGTGCCAGCAGCTTAGTTGGGTACGGGACAGGCGATAATGAAAAA.

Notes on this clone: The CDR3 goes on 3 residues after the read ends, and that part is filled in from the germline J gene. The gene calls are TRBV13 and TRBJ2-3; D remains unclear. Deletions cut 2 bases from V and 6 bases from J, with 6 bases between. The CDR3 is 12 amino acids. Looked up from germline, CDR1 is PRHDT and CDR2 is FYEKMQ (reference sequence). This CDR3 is CASSLLTDTQYF. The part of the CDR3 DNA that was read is TGTGCCAGCAGCTTACTGACTGATACG. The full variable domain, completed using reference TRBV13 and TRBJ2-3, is AAGVIQSPRHLIKEKRETATLKCYPIPRHDTVYWYQQGPGQDPQFLISFYEKMQSDKGSIPDRFSAQQFSDYHSELNMSSLELGDSALYFCASSLLTDTQYFGPGTRLTVL.

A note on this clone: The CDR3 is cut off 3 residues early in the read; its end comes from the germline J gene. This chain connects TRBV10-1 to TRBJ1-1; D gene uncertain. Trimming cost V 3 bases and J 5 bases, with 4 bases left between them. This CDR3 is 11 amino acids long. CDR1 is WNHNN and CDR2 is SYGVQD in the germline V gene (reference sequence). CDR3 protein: CASSEGTEAFF. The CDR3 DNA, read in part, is TGCGCCAGCAGTGAAGGGACTGAA.

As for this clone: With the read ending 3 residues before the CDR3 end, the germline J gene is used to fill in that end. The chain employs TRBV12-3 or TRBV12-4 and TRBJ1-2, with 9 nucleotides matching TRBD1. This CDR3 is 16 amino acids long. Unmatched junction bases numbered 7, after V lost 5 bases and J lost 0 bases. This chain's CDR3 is CASSRPTGGANYGYTF. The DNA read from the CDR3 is TGTGCCAGCAGTCGCCCGACAGGGGGGGCTAACTATGGC.

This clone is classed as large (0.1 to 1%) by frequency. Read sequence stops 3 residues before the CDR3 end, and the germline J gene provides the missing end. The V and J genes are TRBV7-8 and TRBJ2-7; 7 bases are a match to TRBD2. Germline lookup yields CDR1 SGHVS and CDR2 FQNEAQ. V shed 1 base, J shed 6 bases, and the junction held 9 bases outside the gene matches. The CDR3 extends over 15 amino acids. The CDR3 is CASSLGGAGEGEQYF. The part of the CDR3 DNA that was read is TGTGCCAGCAGCTTAGGGGGTGCGGGAGAAGGCGAG.

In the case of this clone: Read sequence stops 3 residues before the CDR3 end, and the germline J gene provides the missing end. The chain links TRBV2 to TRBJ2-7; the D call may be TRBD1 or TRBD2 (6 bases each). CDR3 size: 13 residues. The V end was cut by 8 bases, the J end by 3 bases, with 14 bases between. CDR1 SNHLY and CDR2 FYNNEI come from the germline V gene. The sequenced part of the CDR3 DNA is TGTGCCAGCGGGGGCGGGACGGTCTACGAG. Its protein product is CASGGGTVYE. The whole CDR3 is CASGGGTVYEQYF. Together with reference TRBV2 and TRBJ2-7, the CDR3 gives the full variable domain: EPEVTQTPSHQVTQMGQEVILRCVPISNHLYFYWYRQILGQKVEFLVSFYNNEISEKSEIFDDQFSVERPDGSNFTLKIRSTKLEDSAMYFCASGGGTVYEQYFGPGTRLTVT.

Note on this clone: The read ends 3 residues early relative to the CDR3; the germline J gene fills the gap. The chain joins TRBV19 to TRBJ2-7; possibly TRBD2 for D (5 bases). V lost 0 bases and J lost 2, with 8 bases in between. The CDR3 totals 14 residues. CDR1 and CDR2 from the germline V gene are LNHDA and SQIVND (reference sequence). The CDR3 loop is CASSIDTGAYEQYF. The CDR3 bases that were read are TGTGCCAGTAGTATAGATACCGGGGCCTACGAG.

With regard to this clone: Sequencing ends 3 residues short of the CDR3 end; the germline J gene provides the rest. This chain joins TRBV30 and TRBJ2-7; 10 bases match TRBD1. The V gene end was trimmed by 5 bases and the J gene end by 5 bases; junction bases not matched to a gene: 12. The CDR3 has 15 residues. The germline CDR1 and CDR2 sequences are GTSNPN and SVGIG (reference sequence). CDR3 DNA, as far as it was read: TGTGCCTGGTACCTACCCGACAGGGGGCCCGACGAG. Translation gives CAWYLPDRGPDE. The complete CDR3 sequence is CAWYLPDRGPDEQYF.

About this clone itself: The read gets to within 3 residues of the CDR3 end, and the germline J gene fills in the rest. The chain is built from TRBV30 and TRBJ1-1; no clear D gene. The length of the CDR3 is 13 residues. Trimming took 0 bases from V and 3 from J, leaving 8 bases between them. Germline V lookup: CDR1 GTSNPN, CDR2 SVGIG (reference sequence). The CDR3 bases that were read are TGTGCCTGGAGTGTACAAGGGTACACTGAA. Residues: CAWSVQGYTE. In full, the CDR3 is CAWSVQGYTEAFF.

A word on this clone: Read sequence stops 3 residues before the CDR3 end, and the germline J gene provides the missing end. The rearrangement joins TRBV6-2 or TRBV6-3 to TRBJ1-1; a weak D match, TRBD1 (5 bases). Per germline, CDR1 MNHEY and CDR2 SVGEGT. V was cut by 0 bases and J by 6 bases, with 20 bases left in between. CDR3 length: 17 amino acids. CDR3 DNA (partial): TGTGCCAGCAGTTACTCCCCGCTCGACAGTTTGGGCGCTGAA. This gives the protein CASSYSPLDSLGAE. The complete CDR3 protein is CASSYSPLDSLGAEAFF.

The CDR3 is CASSQDRTGVREQYF. The DNA read from the CDR3 is TGTGCCAGCAGCCAAGATCGGACAGGGGTCCGCGAG. This chain links TRBV14 with TRBJ2-7; 9 bases map to TRBD1. Read coverage stops 3 residues before the CDR3 terminus; the germline J gene supplies the remainder. Germline CDR1 reads SGHDN; CDR2 reads FVKESK. V was pared by 0 bases and J by 6 bases, with 6 bases of the junction left unmatched. The CDR3 is 15 amino acids.

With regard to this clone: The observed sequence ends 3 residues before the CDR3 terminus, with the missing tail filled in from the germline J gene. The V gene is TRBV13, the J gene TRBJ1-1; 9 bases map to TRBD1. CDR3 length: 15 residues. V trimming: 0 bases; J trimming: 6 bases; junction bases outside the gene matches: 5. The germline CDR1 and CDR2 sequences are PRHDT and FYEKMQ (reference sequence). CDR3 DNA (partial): TGTGCCAGCAGCTTAGGGGGACAGGGTGGCCCTGAA. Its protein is CASSLGGQGGPE. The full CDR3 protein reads CASSLGGQGGPEAFF.

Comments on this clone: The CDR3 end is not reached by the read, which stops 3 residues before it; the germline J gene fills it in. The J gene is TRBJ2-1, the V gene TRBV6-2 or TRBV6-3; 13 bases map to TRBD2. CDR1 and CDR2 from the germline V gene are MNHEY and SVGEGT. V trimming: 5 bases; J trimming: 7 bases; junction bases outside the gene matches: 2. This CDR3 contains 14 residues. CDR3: CASSGLAGVNEQFF. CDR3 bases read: TGTGCCAGCAGTGGACTAGCGGGAGTTAATGAG.

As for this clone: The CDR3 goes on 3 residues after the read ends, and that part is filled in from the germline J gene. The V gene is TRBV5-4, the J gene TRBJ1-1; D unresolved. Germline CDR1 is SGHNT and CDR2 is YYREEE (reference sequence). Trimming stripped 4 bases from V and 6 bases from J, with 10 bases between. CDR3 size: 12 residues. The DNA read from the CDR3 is TGTGCCAGCAGCGCGGGCGGCGCTGAA. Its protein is CASSAGGAE. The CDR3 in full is CASSAGGAEAFF.

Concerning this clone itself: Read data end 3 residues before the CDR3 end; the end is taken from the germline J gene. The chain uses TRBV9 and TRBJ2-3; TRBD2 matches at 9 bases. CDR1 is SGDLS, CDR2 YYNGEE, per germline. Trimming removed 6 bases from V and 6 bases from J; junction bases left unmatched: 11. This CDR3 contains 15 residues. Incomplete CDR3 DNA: TGTGCCAGCACCCAATTTAGCGGGAGCGGGGATACG. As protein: CASTQFSGSGDT. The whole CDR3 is CASTQFSGSGDTQYF.

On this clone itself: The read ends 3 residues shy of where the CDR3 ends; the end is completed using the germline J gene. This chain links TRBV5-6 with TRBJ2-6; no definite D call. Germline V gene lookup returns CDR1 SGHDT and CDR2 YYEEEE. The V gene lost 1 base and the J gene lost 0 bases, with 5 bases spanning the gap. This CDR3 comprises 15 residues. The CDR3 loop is CASSLQFSGANVLTF. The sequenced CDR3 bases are TGTGCCAGCAGCTTGCAGTTCTCTGGGGCCAACGTC.

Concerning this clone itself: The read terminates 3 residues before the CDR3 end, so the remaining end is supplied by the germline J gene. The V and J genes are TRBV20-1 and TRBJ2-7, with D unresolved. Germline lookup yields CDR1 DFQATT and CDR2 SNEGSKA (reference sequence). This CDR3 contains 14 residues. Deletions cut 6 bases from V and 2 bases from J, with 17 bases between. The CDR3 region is CSAPSRKTTYEQYF. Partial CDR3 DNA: TGCAGTGCACCAAGTCGGAAGACAACCTACGAG.

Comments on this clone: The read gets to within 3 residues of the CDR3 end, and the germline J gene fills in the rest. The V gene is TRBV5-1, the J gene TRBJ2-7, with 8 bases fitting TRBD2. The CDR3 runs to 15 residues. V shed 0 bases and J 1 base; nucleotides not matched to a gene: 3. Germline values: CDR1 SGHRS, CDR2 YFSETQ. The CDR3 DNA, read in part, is TGCGCCAGCAGCTTGGCCGTAGCGGGATCCTACGAG. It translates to CASSLAVAGSYE. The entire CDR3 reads CASSLAVAGSYEQYF.

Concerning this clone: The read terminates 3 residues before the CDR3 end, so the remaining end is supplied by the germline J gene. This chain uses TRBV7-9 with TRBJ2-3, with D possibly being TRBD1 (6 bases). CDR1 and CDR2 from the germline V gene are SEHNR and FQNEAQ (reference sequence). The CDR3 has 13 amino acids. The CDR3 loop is CASSPGPTGTQYF. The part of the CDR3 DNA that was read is TGTGCCAGCAGCCCGGGTCCCACAGGGACG.

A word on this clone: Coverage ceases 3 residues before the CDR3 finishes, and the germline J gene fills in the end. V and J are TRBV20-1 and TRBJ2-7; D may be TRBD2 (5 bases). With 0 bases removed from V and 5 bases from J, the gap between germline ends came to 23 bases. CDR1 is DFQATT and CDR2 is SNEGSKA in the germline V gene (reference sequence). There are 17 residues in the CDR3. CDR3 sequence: CSARDLARYFLGHEQYF. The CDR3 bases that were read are TGCAGTGCTAGAGACTTAGCGCGATACTTTTTGGGCCACGAG.